Below are 30 T cell receptor beta chains sequenced from a single sample in a study of shared clonotypes between healthy human individuals. Terminally differentiated effector memory CD45RA+ cells were excluded from the naive CD8 cells, which were CD45RO-negative and positively selected for CCR7. Generated by immunoSEQ multiplex PCR, the TCRdb table keeps only in-frame clones and is missing some. The repertoire holds 1.5 million to 2.5 million clones, about 95% seen once, with 0.9% to 1.5% in the top ten. The sequencing sample was made of naive CD8+ T cells sorted from blood. Receptors were obtained from a man between 18 and 29 years old in good health.

V usage is TRBV7-9 and J usage is TRBJ1-4, with D maybe TRBD1 (6 bases). The V gene lost 4 bases and the J gene lost 0 bases, with 9 bases spanning the gap. Germline CDR1 SEHNR, CDR2 FQNEAQ (reference sequence). CDR3 length: 15 amino acids. The CDR3 protein is CASSWDTATNEKLFF. CDR3 sequence (DNA): TGTGCCAGCAGCTGGGACACTGCAACTAATGAAAAACTGTTTTTT.

Notes on this clone: This same CDR3 is encoded by further DNA sequences in the sample. The V and J genes are TRBV7-9 and TRBJ1-5, with no clear D. This CDR3 is built from 13 residues. In germline, CDR1 is SEHNR, CDR2 FQNEAQ (reference sequence). V gave up 4 bases and J gave up 4 bases, with 8 bases separating them. In DNA form, the CDR3 reads TGTGCCAGCAGCTACGACGGTAATCAGCCCCAGCATTTT. Amino acid sequence: CASSYDGNQPQHF.

With respect to this clone: Other DNA sequences in this sample translate to the same CDR3. V gene TRBV9 combines with J gene TRBJ2-7, with D uncertain. The germline gives CDR1 SGDLS, CDR2 YYNGEE. This CDR3 contains 13 residues. Trimming took off 0 bases at V and 6 bases at J, with 10 bases between the two ends. The CDR3: CASSVALLGEQYF. The CDR3, as DNA: TGTGCCAGCAGCGTAGCCCTCCTCGGCGAGCAGTACTTC. The full variable domain, rest sourced from reference TRBV9 and TRBJ2-7, is DSGVTQTPKHLITATGQRVTLRCSPRSGDLSVYWYQQSLDQGLQFLIQYYNGEERAKGNILERFSAQQFPDLHSELNLSSLELGDSALYFCASSVALLGEQYFGPGTRLTVT.

V is TRBV29-1 and J is TRBJ2-5; TRBD1 agrees at 8 bases. The ends lost 4 bases at V and 5 bases at J; junction bases unmatched: 6. The CDR3 totals 13 residues. CDR1 is SQVTM and CDR2 is ANQGSEA in the germline V gene. As DNA, the CDR3 is TGCAGCGTTGTGGGACAGGCGGTGGAGACCCAGTACTTC. Translated, it gives CSVVGQAVETQYF.

This clone was detected only once. The chain links TRBV5-6 to TRBJ2-7; 7 bases line up with TRBD2. The CDR3 contains 15 residues. The germline V gene encodes CDR1 SGHDT and CDR2 YYEEEE. Trimming at V came to 3 bases and at J to 0 bases, leaving 6 bases not matched to a gene. CDR3 nucleotide sequence: TGTGCCAGCAGCTCGGGGCGGGAGTCCTCCTACGAGCAGTACTTC. Protein: CASSSGRESSYEQYF.

The CDR3 DNA reads TGTGCTAGTGGTTTGCCGTCGACATTTAGGGCTAACTATGGCTACACCTTC. Amino acid sequence: CASGLPSTFRANYGYTF. The chain is built from TRBV12-5 and TRBJ1-2; unclear D gene. This CDR3 is built from 17 residues. CDR1 and CDR2 from the germline V gene are LGHNT and FRNRAP. V was clipped by 2 bases and J by 0 bases, with 16 bases between them.

The rearrangement links TRBV11-2 to TRBJ2-7; D remains ambiguous. CDR1 is SGHAT, CDR2 FQNNGV, per germline. The CDR3 covers 14 residues. Deletions cut 5 bases from V and 6 bases from J, with 17 bases between. CDR3 nucleotide sequence: TGTGCCAGCAGCCCCGATTCCCCGATTTCCGAGCAGTACTTC. Translation: CASSPDSPISEQYF.

The V gene is TRBV9, the J gene TRBJ1-1; 9 nucleotides agree with TRBD1. CDR1 SGDLS and CDR2 YYNGEE come from the germline V gene. This CDR3 is 15 amino acids long. The V and J ends lost 6 bases and 3 bases, in that order; junction bases with no gene match: 9. The CDR3 DNA sequence: TGTGCCAGCACCGGTACGGACAGGGGAGACACTGAAGCTTTCTTT. Translating it yields CASTGTDRGDTEAFF.

The chain combines TRBV13 with TRBJ1-1, with TRBD1 as a possible D gene (6 bases). CDR3 size: 17 residues. Per germline, CDR1 PRHDT and CDR2 FYEKMQ (reference sequence). V lost 5 bases and J 6 bases, leaving 25 bases between the germline ends. In DNA form, the CDR3 reads TGTGCCAGCAGCCAGGGCAGGGGACCCCTCTTCGGCGCTGAAGCTTTCTTT. Protein product: CASSQGRGPLFGAEAFF.

The chain joins TRBV7-9 to TRBJ2-7, with a tentative D call TRBD1 (6 bases). This CDR3 is 13 amino acids long. Germline V lookup: CDR1 SEHNR, CDR2 FQNEAQ (reference sequence). The ends were cut back, 5 bases at V and 3 bases at J, with 11 bases in the middle. CDR3 in DNA: TGTGCCAGCAGCCAAACAGGGAGCTACGAGCAGTACTTC. Its protein is CASSQTGSYEQYF.

The rearrangement joins TRBV7-9 to TRBJ2-3; no clear D. The germline V gene encodes CDR1 SEHNR and CDR2 FQNEAQ (reference sequence). Deletions cut 6 bases from V and 6 bases from J, with 4 bases between. The CDR3 consists of 10 residues. The CDR3 spells CASRDDTQYF. CDR3 bases: TGTGCCAGCAGGGACGATACGCAGTATTTT. Supplemented by reference TRBV7-9 and TRBJ2-3, the full variable domain reads DTGVSQNPRHKITKRGQNVTFRCDPISEHNRLYWYRQTLGQGPEFLTYFQNEAQLEKSRLLSDRFSAERPKGSFSTLEIQRTEQGDSAMYLCASRDDTQYFGPGTRLTVL.

Turning to this clone: This CDR3 is also generated by other DNA sequences in the sample. The chain uses TRBV5-6 and TRBJ2-7, with a possible D match to TRBD2 (6 bases). The CDR3 length is 14 residues. The germline V gene encodes CDR1 SGHDT and CDR2 YYEEEE. V gave up 4 bases and J gave up 0 bases, with 11 bases separating them. The CDR3 DNA sequence: TGTGCCAGCAGCCCGGGGACTGGCTCCTACGAGCAGTACTTC. Its translation is CASSPGTGSYEQYF.

The V and J genes are TRBV9 and TRBJ1-2, with D maybe TRBD1 (5 bases). Germline lookup yields CDR1 SGDLS and CDR2 YYNGEE. The CDR3 runs to 13 residues. V was cut by 0 bases and J by 6 bases, with 9 bases left in between. The CDR3 coding sequence is TGTGCCAGCAGCGTAGAAGGGGCGCATGGCTACACCTTC. This translates into CASSVEGAHGYTF.

The chain is built from TRBV7-9 and TRBJ2-1, with 8 positions matching TRBD2. V trimming: 5 bases; J trimming: 6 bases; junction bases outside the gene matches: 12. This CDR3 has 16 residues. Germline CDR1 SEHNR, CDR2 FQNEAQ (reference sequence). In nucleotides, the CDR3 is TGTGCCAGCAGCCCCAGCCAGCGGGAGTTCGGCAATGAGCAGTTCTTC. It translates to CASSPSQREFGNEQFF.

The rearrangement joins TRBV9 to TRBJ2-1; TRBD1 agrees at 9 bases. The CDR3 is made up of 16 amino acids. With V trimmed by 3 bases and J by 7 bases, 11 bases remained unmatched. Per the germline V gene, CDR1 is SGDLS and CDR2 is YYNGEE. CDR3 region: CASSAWDRVSENEQFF. Here the CDR3 DNA reads TGTGCCAGCAGCGCTTGGGACAGGGTGTCTGAGAATGAGCAGTTCTTC. Based on the CDR3 plus reference TRBV9 and TRBJ2-1, the full variable domain is DSGVTQTPKHLITATGQRVTLRCSPRSGDLSVYWYQQSLDQGLQFLIQYYNGEERAKGNILERFSAQQFPDLHSELNLSSLELGDSALYFCASSAWDRVSENEQFFGPGTRLTVL.

CDR3 region: CASSVGTGSRQPQHF. CDR3 nucleotides: TGTGCCAGCAGCGTAGGAACAGGGTCACGGCAGCCCCAGCATTTT. The gene calls are TRBV9 and TRBJ1-5, with TRBD1 as a possible D gene (6 bases). Trimming pared 0 bases from V and 7 bases from J, leaving 14 bases between. The CDR3 covers 15 residues. Per the germline V gene, CDR1 is SGDLS and CDR2 is YYNGEE. Full variable domain (missing parts from reference TRBV9 and TRBJ1-5): DSGVTQTPKHLITATGQRVTLRCSPRSGDLSVYWYQQSLDQGLQFLIQYYNGEERAKGNILERFSAQQFPDLHSELNLSSLELGDSALYFCASSVGTGSRQPQHFGDGTRLSIL.

This chain links TRBV21-1 with TRBJ1-5; the tabulated D call, TRBD1, remains unverified against the DNA. TRBV21-1 is flagged as a pseudogene. The CDR3 extends over 17 amino acids. This CDR3 reads CASSQIGQRNSNQPQHF. The CDR3 region has the DNA TGTGCCAGCAGCCAAATAGGACAGCGCAATAGCAATCAGCCCCAGCATTTT.

The J gene is TRBJ1-2, the V gene TRBV27; 9 nucleotides match TRBD1. CDR1 MNHEY and CDR2 SMNVEV come from the germline V gene (reference sequence). V lost 6 bases, J lost 2 bases, and 7 bases stayed unmatched. The length of the CDR3 is 15 residues. In nucleotides, the CDR3 is TGTGCCAGCAGGACAGGGGGGCCTGGGAACTATGGCTACACCTTC. Translation gives CASRTGGPGNYGYTF.

For this clone: This specimen includes other DNA sequences encoding the same CDR3. The genes are TRBV6-5 and TRBJ2-7, with 9 positions matching TRBD1. The V gene's germline CDR1 is MNHEY and CDR2 SVGAGI. The CDR3 runs 15 residues. J was trimmed by 4 bases and V by 2 bases; bases with no gene match: 6. CDR3 loop: CASSYPRQGGYEQYF. The CDR3 DNA is TGTGCCAGCAGTTACCCCCGACAGGGGGGGTACGAGCAGTACTTC.

The genes are TRBV5-1 and TRBJ2-2; no clear D. Trimming left V 4 bases short and J 6 bases short, with 10 bases between. The germline V gene encodes CDR1 SGHRS and CDR2 YFSETQ. The CDR3 runs to 13 residues. The CDR3 DNA reads as TGCGCCAGCAGCGCTGGGTACTCCGGGGAGCTGTTTTTT. Translated: CASSAGYSGELFF.

V gene TRBV7-9 combines with J gene TRBJ1-2; tentatively, D is TRBD1 (6 bases). V lost 6 bases and J 4 bases, leaving 15 bases between the germline ends. There are 14 residues in the CDR3. Germline V gives CDR1 SEHNR, CDR2 FQNEAQ (reference sequence). The DNA of the CDR3 is TGTGCCAGCAGTCGACAGGACCGCTTCTATGGCTACACCTTC. Amino acid sequence: CASSRQDRFYGYTF.

This chain connects TRBV19 to TRBJ1-6; tentatively, D is TRBD1 (5 bases). Trimming shortened V by 4 bases and J by 9 bases, and 7 bases separated the two germline ends. CDR1 and CDR2 from the germline V gene are LNHDA and SQIVND (reference sequence). This CDR3 comprises 12 residues. The CDR3 loop reads CASSTTGSPLHF. In nucleotides, the CDR3 is TGTGCCAGTAGTACCACAGGTTCACCCCTCCACTTT.

This chain joins TRBV29-1 and TRBJ2-7; TRBD1 or TRBD2 may be the D gene (5 bases each). This CDR3 spans 14 amino acids. Deletions cut 6 bases from V and 3 bases from J, with 18 bases between. Germline assignment: CDR1 SQVTM and CDR2 ANQGSEA. CDR3 sequence: CSVASGTGGYEQYF. The CDR3 nucleotides are TGCAGCGTCGCTTCCGGGACGGGTGGCTACGAGCAGTACTTC.

This chain connects TRBV11-2 to TRBJ1-1; D gene unclear. Deletions cut 8 bases from V and 6 bases from J, with 13 bases between. CDR1 and CDR2 (germline): SGHAT, FQNNGV. This CDR3 region has 12 residues. CDR3 in amino acids: CASRISEAEAFF. As DNA, the CDR3 is TGTGCCAGCCGGATTTCAGAGGCTGAAGCTTTCTTT.

On this clone itself: This sample includes further DNA sequences coding for the same CDR3. V gene TRBV19 combines with J gene TRBJ1-5; TRBD1 matches at 7 bases. Germline-derived CDR1 and CDR2 are LNHDA and SQIVND (reference sequence). With V trimmed by 3 bases and J by 4 bases, 6 bases remained unmatched. The length of the CDR3 is 15 residues. CDR3 sequence: CASSIGPGGNQPQHF. The CDR3 bases are TGTGCCAGTAGTATTGGGCCAGGGGGAAATCAGCCCCAGCATTTT. Filled out from reference TRBV19 and TRBJ1-5, the complete variable domain reads DGGITQSPKYLFRKEGQNVTLSCEQNLNHDAMYWYRQDPGQGLRLIYYSQIVNDFQKGDIAEGYSVSREKKESFPLTVTSAQKNPTAFYLCASSIGPGGNQPQHFGDGTRLSIL.

This chain connects TRBV7-9 to TRBJ2-5; 15 nucleotides line up with TRBD2. CDR1 and CDR2 (germline): SEHNR, FQNEAQ (reference sequence). After removal of 6 bases from V and 4 bases from J, the junction contained 6 bases not matched to a gene. The CDR3 is made up of 16 amino acids. CDR3 DNA sequence: TGTGCCAGCAGTTGGACTAGCGGGAGGGGGGCAGAGACCCAGTACTTC. It codes for CASSWTSGRGAETQYF.

This clone was recorded once. The chain couples TRBV7-9 to TRBJ1-1; D unclear. Trimming stripped 4 bases from V and 6 bases from J, with 9 bases between. From germline, CDR1 is SEHNR and CDR2 FQNEAQ (reference sequence). The CDR3 extends over 12 amino acids. CDR3 DNA: TGTGCCAGCAGCTACGACGATCCTGAAGCTTTCTTT. Translated: CASSYDDPEAFF.

The chain recombines TRBV30 with TRBJ1-1, with D possibly TRBD1 on 5 matching bases. In germline, CDR1 is GTSNPN, CDR2 SVGIG (reference sequence). V was shortened by 1 base and J by 6 bases, with 9 bases between the two germline ends. This CDR3 is built from 12 residues. CDR3 amino acids: CAWSDRHPEAFF. The CDR3, as DNA: TGTGCCTGGAGTGACAGGCACCCTGAAGCTTTCTTT.

The V and J genes are TRBV29-1 and TRBJ2-7; 12 bases are shared with TRBD1. The CDR3 sequence is 13 residues long. V lost 7 bases and J lost 6; bases outside the gene matches: 7. From germline, CDR1 is SQVTM and CDR2 ANQGSEA. The CDR3 region is CSGKGQGAGEQYF. In nucleotides, the CDR3 is TGCAGCGGGAAGGGACAGGGGGCCGGCGAGCAGTACTTC.

The chain uses TRBV15 and TRBJ1-6; a weak D match, TRBD1 (6 bases). The CDR3 has 17 residues. Trimming left V 0 bases short and J 7 bases short, with 16 bases between. From germline, CDR1 is LNHNV and CDR2 YYDKDF (reference sequence). The CDR3 protein is CATSRDLTPGTNSPLHF. For the CDR3, the DNA is TGTGCCACCAGCAGAGACCTAACTCCAGGGACAAATTCACCCCTCCACTTT.